This T cell receptor (beta chain) was observed in a study of blood T cell repertoires in COVID-19. Study overall: T cells, B-cell-depleted T cells, or PBMCs provided the cDNA or gDNA that served as material.

The CDR3 has 11 amino acids. The germline V gene has CDR1 MNHEY and CDR2 SVGAGI. Trimming removed 6 bases at V and 7 bases at J, with 7 bases between. Authors' methods: The authors estimated nucleated cell counts from reference gene primer amplification. Some clones are missing from TCRdb's copy, which holds only in-frame ones; the method was immunoSEQ multiplex PCR. V and J calls and clone size come straight from that table; D and trimming were deduced from the DNA. Among around 24,000 clones listed, approximately 91% were seen once. Sample: peripheral blood. This receptor was taken from a woman aged 70-85 years with active COVID-19. J is TRBJ2-1 and V is TRBV6-5; D unclear. Here the CDR3 reads CASRWRNEQFF. In DNA form, the CDR3 reads TGTGCCAGCAGGTGGAGAAATGAGCAGTTCTTC.